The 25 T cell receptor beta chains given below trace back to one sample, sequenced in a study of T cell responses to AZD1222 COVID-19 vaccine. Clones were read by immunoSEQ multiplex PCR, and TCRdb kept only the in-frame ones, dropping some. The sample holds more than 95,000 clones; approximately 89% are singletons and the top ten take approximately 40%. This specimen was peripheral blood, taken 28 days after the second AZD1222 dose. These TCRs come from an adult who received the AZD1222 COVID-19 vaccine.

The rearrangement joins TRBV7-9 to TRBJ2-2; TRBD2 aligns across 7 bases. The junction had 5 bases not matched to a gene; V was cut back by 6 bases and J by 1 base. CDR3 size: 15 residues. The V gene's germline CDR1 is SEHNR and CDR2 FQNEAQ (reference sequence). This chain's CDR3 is CASRPGTKNTGELFF. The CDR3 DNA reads TGTGCCAGCAGGCCCGGGACTAAGAACACCGGGGAGCTGTTTTTT.

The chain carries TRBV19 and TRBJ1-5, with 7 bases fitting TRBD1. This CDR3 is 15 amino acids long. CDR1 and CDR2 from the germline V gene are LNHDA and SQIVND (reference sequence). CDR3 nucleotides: TGTACACGCTCTAGTGACAGGGATGTTGATCAGCCCCAGCATTTT. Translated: CTRSSDRDVDQPQHF.

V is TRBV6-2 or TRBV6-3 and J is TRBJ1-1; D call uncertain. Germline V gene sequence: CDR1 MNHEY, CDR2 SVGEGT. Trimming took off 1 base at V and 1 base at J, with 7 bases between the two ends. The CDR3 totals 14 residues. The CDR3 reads CASSYFQRNTEAFF. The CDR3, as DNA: TGTGCCAGCAGTTACTTCCAGAGGAACACTGAAGCTTTCTTT.

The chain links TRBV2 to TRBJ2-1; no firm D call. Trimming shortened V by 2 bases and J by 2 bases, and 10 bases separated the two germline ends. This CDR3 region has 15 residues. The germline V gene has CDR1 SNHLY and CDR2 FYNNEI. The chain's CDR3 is CASSERPSPYNEQFF. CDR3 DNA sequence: TGTGCCAGCAGTGAACGTCCTAGTCCCTACAATGAGCAGTTCTTC.

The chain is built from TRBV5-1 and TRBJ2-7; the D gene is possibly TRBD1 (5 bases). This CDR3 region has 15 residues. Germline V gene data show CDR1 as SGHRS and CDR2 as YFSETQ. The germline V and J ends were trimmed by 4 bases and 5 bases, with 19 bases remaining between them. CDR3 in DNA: TGCGCCAGCAGCGAGAGCAGGGCTCGGCTCAACGAGCAGTACTTC. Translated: CASSESRARLNEQYF.

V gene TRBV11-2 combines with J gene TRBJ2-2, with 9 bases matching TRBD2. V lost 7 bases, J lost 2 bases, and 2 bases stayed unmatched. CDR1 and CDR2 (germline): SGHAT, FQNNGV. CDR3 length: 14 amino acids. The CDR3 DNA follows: TGTGCCAGCACTAGCGGGGTCAACACCGGGGAGCTGTTTTTT. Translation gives CASTSGVNTGELFF.

CDR3 region: CASSLDSSTFRDIQYF. CDR3 nucleotide sequence: TGCGCCAGCTCCCTTGACTCCTCCACCTTCAGGGACATTCAGTACTTC. This chain joins TRBV5-1 and TRBJ2-4; D perhaps matches TRBD1 (5 bases). The CDR3 covers 16 residues. V was shortened by 7 bases and J by 8 bases, with 25 bases between the two germline ends. Germline CDR1 and CDR2: SGHRS and YFSETQ.

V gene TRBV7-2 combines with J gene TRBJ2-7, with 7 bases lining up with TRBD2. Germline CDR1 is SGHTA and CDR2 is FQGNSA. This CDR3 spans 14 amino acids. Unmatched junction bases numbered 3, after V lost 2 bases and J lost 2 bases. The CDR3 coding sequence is TGTGCCAGCAGCTTACGGCTAGCGGCCTACGAGCAGTACTTC. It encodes CASSLRLAAYEQYF.

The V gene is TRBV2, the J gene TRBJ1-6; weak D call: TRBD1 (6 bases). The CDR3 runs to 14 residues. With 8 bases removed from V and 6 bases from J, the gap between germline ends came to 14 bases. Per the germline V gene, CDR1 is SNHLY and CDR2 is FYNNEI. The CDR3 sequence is CASLGQTLNSPLHF. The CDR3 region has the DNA TGTGCCAGCCTTGGACAGACTCTTAATTCACCCCTCCACTTT.

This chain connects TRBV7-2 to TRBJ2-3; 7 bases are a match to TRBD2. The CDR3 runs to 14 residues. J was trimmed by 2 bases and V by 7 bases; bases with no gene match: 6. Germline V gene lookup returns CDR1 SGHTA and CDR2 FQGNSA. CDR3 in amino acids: CASKGTIFTDTQYF. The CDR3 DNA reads TGTGCCAGCAAGGGGACTATCTTCACAGATACGCAGTATTTT.

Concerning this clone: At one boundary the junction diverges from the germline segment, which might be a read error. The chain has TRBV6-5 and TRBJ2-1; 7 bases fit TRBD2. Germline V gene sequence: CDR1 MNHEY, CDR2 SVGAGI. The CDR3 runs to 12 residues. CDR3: CASSYSLAERFF. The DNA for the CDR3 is TGTGCCAGCAGTTACTCTCTAGCGGAGCGGTTCTTC.

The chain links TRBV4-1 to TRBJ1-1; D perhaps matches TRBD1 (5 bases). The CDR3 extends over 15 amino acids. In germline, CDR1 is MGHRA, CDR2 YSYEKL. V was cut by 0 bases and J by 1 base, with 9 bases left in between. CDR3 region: CASSQDWGTNTEAFF. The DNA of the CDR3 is TGCGCCAGCAGCCAAGATTGGGGGACGAACACTGAAGCTTTCTTT.

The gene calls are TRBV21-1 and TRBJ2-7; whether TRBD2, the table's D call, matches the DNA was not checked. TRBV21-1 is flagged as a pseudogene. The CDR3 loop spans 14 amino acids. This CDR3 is CASSPRGGAYEQYF. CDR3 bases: TGTGCCAGCAGCCCCCGGGGGGGGGCCTACGAGCAGTACTTC.

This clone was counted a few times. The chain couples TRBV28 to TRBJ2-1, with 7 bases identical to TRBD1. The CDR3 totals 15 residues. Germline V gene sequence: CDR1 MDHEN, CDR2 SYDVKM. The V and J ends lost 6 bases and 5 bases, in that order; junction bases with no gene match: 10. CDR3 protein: CASRSPGQLNNEQFF. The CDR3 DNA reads TGTGCCAGCAGATCCCCGGGACAGCTGAACAATGAGCAGTTCTTC.

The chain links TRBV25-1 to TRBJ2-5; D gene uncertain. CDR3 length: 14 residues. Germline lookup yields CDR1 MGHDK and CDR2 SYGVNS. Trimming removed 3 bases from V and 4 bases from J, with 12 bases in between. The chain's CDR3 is CASSEPLVTETQYF. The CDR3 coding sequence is TGTGCCAGCAGTGAGCCCCTAGTGACAGAGACCCAGTACTTC.

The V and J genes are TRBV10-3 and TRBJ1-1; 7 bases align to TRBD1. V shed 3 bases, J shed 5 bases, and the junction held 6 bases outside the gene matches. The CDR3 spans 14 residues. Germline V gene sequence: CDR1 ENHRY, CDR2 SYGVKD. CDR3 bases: TGTGCCATCAGTGAAGGTGACAGGGTAACTGAAGCTTTCTTT. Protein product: CAISEGDRVTEAFF.

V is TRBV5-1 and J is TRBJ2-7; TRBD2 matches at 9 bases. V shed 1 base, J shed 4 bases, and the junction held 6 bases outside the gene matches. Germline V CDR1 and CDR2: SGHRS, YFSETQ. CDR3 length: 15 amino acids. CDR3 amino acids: CASSLSGLASYEQYF. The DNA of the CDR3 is TGCGCCAGCAGCTTGTCAGGACTAGCGTCGTACGAGCAGTACTTC.

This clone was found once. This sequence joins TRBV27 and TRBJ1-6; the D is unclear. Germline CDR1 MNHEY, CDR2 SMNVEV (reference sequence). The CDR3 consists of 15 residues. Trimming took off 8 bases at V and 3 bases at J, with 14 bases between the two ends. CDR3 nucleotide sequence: TGTGCCAGCGGGTCGGCGGCAAACTATAATTCACCCCTCCACTTT. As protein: CASGSAANYNSPLHF.

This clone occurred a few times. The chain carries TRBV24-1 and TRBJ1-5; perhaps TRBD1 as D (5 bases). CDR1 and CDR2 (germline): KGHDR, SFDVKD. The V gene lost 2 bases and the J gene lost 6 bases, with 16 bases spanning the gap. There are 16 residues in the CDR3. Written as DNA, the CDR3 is TGTGCCACCAGTGATTCGGCAGGGATGGCCACTCAGCCCCAGCATTTT. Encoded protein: CATSDSAGMATQPQHF.

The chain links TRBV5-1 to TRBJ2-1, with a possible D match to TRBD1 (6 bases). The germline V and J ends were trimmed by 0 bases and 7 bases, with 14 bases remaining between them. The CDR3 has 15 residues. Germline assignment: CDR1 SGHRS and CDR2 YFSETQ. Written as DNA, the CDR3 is TGCGCCAGCAGCTTGGTAAGGGGGACGCCTAATGAGCAGTTCTTC. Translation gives CASSLVRGTPNEQFF. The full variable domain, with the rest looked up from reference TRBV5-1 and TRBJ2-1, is KAGVTQTPRYLIKTRGQQVTLSCSPISGHRSVSWYQQTPGQGLQFLFEYFSETQRNKGNFPGRFSGRQFSNSRSEMNVSTLELGDSALYLCASSLVRGTPNEQFFGPGTRLTVL.

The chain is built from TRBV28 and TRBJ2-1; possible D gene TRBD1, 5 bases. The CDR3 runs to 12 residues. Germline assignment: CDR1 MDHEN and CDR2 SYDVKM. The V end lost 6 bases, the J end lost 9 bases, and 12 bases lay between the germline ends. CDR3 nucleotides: TGTGCCAGCAGACGCAGGGTGGGTGAGCAGTTCTTC. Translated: CASRRRVGEQFF.

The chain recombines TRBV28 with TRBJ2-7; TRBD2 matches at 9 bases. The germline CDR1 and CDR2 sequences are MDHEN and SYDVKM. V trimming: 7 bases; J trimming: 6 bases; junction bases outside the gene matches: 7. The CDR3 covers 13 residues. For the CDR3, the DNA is TGTGCCAGCACAGTAGCGGGAGTGTTCGAGCAGTACTTC. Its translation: CASTVAGVFEQYF.

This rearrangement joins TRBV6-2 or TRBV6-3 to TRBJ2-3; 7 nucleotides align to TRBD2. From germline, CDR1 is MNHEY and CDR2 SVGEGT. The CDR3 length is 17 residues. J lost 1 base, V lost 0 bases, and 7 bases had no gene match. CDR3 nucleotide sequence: TGTGCCAGCAGTTACTCACCCCCGGGGGGAGGCACAGATACGCAGTATTTT. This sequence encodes CASSYSPPGGGTDTQYF.

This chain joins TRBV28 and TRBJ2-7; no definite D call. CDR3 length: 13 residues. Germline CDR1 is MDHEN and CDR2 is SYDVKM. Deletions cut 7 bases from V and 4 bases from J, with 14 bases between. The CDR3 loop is CASTDFKPYEQYF. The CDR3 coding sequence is TGTGCCAGCACAGATTTCAAGCCTTACGAGCAGTACTTC.

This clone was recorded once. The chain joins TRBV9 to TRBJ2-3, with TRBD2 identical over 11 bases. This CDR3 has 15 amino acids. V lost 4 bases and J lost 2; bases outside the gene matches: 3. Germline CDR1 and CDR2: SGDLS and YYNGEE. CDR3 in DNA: TGTGCCAGCAGCAAACTAGCGGGGGTCACAGATACGCAGTATTTT. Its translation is CASSKLAGVTDTQYF.